This is a list of T cell receptor beta chains from one sample in a study of early T cells in non-severe SARS-CoV-2 infection. TCRdb reprocessed the 5' RACE reads with MiXCR, giving one entry per CDR3 protein. The sample holds 55,000 to 65,000 distinct CDR3 sequences, more than 10% seen once. The sequenced sample was whole blood. The origin of the receptors is an adult who was a healthcare worker with PCR-confirmed SARS-CoV-2 infection or an uninfected control (not recorded which). CDR3s include the opening cysteine and the closing phenylalanine or tryptophan. Fields, in order: J gene, clone size, V gene, D gene, CDR3 protein, CDR3 DNA. A D gene is named only where the DNA matches it firmly. Some rows mark clone size as missing; the rest say once, few, many or name a class of expanded clone.

TRBJ1-1,many,TRBV20-1,NA,CSATLAVGMNTEAFF,TGCAGTGCCACCCTGGCAGTCGGTATGAACACTGAAGCTTTCTTT
TRBJ1-3,many,TRBV11-2,NA,CASSGGQGPGNTIYF,TGTGCCAGCAGCGGGGGTCAGGGACCTGGAAACACCATATATTTT
TRBJ2-5,many,TRBV12-3/TRBV12-4,NA,CASSQQETQYF,TGTGCCAGCAGTCAACAAGAGACCCAGTACTTC
TRBJ2-7,few,TRBV11-2,NA,CASSPVRGSYEQYF,TGTGCCAGCAGCCCAGTTCGGGGCTCCTACGAGCAGTACTTC
TRBJ2-3,NA,TRBV5-1,NA,CASSPTTRSRTDTQYF,TGCGCCAGCAGCCCGACCACGAGAAGTCGCACAGATACGCAGTATTTT
TRBJ2-3,few,TRBV30,NA,CAWSVLPSITYPVTQYF,TGTGCCTGGAGTGTACTTCCGTCGATCACCTACCCGGTTACGCAGTATTTT
TRBJ2-2,many,TRBV4-1,NA,CASSHAKGDTGELFF,TGCGCCAGCAGCCACGCAAAAGGCGACACCGGGGAGCTGTTTTTT
TRBJ1-1,NA,TRBV2,NA,CASRSQENTEAFF,TGTGCCAGCAGATCACAGGAGAACACTGAAGCTTTCTTT
TRBJ2-5,NA,TRBV7-7,NA,CASSLGSGREETQYF,TGTGCTAGCAGCTTAGGAAGTGGCAGGGAAGAGACCCAGTACTTC
TRBJ2-5,NA,TRBV18,NA,CASSPQGETQYF,TGTGCCAGCTCACCCCAGGGAGAGACCCAGTACTTC
TRBJ1-1,many,TRBV6-2/TRBV6-3,NA,CASTPGGAEAFF,TGTGCCAGCACCCCCGGGGGTGCTGAAGCTTTCTTT
TRBJ2-2,few,TRBV15,NA,CATSRGPLGQTGELFF,TGTGCCACCAGCAGGGGGCCCTTGGGCCAAACCGGGGAGCTGTTTTTT
TRBJ2-1,NA,TRBV11-2,TRBD2,CASSLGSRGGQFF,TGTGCCAGCAGCTTGGGGTCCCGGGGGGGGCAGTTCTTC
TRBJ2-5,many,TRBV5-4,TRBD1,CASSTGTGKETQYF,TGTGCCAGCAGTACCGGGACAGGGAAAGAGACCCAGTACTTC
TRBJ2-7,many,TRBV7-6,TRBD1,CARPNTLPGQLTYEQYF,TGTGCCAGGCCCAACACGCTTCCGGGACAGCTAACCTACGAGCAGTACTTC
TRBJ1-1,many,TRBV30,NA,CAWIGEGEAFF,TGTGCCTGGATTGGGGAGGGGGAAGCTTTCTTT
TRBJ2-3,NA,TRBV7-2,TRBD2,CASSPKRGGITDTQYF,TGTGCCAGCAGCCCCAAACGGGGGGGCATAACAGATACGCAGTATTTT
TRBJ1-5,few,TRBV6-6,NA,CASVPRPHGNQPQHF,TGTGCCAGCGTTCCCCGACCACACGGGAATCAGCCCCAGCATTTT
TRBJ2-1,many,TRBV29-1,NA,CSVAVGYNEQFF,TGCAGCGTCGCCGTAGGGTACAATGAGCAGTTCTTC
TRBJ2-3,many,TRBV20-1,NA,CSARASRGTTDTQYF,TGCAGTGCTAGGGCCAGTAGGGGTACGACAGATACGCAGTATTTT
TRBJ2-3,many,TRBV12-3/TRBV12-4,NA,CASSTTGDTQYF,TGTGCCAGCAGTACTACTGGAGATACGCAGTATTTT
TRBJ1-1,NA,TRBV6-1,NA,CASSGMTEAFF,TGTGCCAGCAGTGGAATGACAGAAGCTTTCTTT
TRBJ2-2,NA,TRBV29-1,TRBD1,CSAGQGSNTGELFF,TGCAGCGCAGGACAGGGGTCTAACACCGGGGAGCTGTTTTTT
TRBJ1-6,NA,TRBV7-2,NA,CASSLPGGGSPLHF,TGTGCCAGCAGCTTACCGGGGGGCGGTTCACCCCTCCACTTT
TRBJ1-2,many,TRBV29-1,NA,CSVEGRQLGYTF,TGCAGCGTTGAGGGCAGGCAGCTTGGCTACACCTTC
TRBJ2-7,NA,TRBV7-6,NA,CASSLGAEQYF,TGTGCCAGCAGCTTAGGAGCAGAGCAGTACTTC
TRBJ2-5,few,TRBV6-5,TRBD1,CASSYSGTGGETQYF,TGTGCCAGCAGTTACTCAGGGACAGGGGGGGAGACCCAGTACTTC
TRBJ1-5,few,TRBV7-8,NA,CASSTQKRTASNQPQHF,TGTGCCAGCAGCACCCAAAAGCGGACGGCTAGCAATCAGCCCCAGCATTTT
TRBJ2-1,many,TRBV25-1,NA,CASSEPTPGNPYNEQFF,TGTGCCAGCAGTGAACCGACCCCAGGTAACCCCTACAATGAGCAGTTCTTC
TRBJ1-2,few,TRBV7-6,NA,CASSARPRGTFLYGYTF,TGTGCCAGCAGCGCCCGCCCCAGGGGTACCTTCTTGTATGGCTACACCTTC
TRBJ2-2,NA,TRBV5-1,TRBD1,CASSLPGQHGELFF,TGCGCCAGCAGCTTGCCGGGACAGCACGGGGAGCTGTTTTTT
TRBJ2-7,few,TRBV20-1,TRBD2,CSATPGTSSYEQYF,TGCAGTGCTACCCCCGGGACTAGCTCATACGAGCAGTACTTC
TRBJ2-5,many,TRBV6-1,NA,CASSELSRGETQYF,TGTGCCAGCAGTGAACTAAGCCGGGGAGAGACCCAGTACTTC
TRBJ2-5,NA,TRBV20-1,NA,CSATRAEGGLQETQYF,TGCAGTGCAACGCGTGCCGAGGGGGGCCTCCAAGAGACCCAGTACTTC
TRBJ1-1,many,TRBV3-1,NA,CASSPTVLPNTEAFF,TGTGCCAGCAGCCCGACGGTACTACCGAACACTGAAGCTTTCTTT
TRBJ2-7,many,TRBV5-1,NA,CASSLDGQVTYEQYF,TGCGCCAGCAGCTTGGATGGGCAGGTGACCTACGAGCAGTACTTC
TRBJ2-1,NA,TRBV7-9,TRBD2,CASSLASGFLGEQFF,TGTGCCAGCAGCTTAGCTAGCGGGTTTTTGGGTGAGCAGTTCTTC
TRBJ1-5,many,TRBV7-8,NA,CASSLAANQPQHF,TGTGCCAGCAGCCTGGCAGCAAATCAGCCCCAGCATTTT
TRBJ2-3,NA,TRBV10-3,TRBD2,CAISPGLAGGPDTQYF,TGTGCCATCAGCCCGGGACTAGCGGGGGGGCCAGATACGCAGTATTTT
TRBJ1-2,few,TRBV29-1,NA,CSVEINTDYGYTF,TGCAGCGTTGAGATAAACACCGACTATGGCTACACCTTC
TRBJ2-5,NA,TRBV30,NA,CAWSVDRAQYF,TGTGCCTGGAGTGTAGATCGGGCCCAGTACTTC
TRBJ2-7,few,TRBV7-2,TRBD1,CASSLEPGQGAYEQYF,TGTGCCAGCAGCTTAGAGCCGGGACAGGGGGCCTACGAGCAGTACTTC
TRBJ1-2,many,TRBV6-1,TRBD1,CASSETGVRYGYTF,TGTGCCAGCAGTGAAACAGGGGTTAGGTATGGCTACACCTTC
TRBJ1-1,many,TRBV5-1,NA,CASRFQTMNTEAFF,TGCGCCAGCAGATTTCAAACTATGAACACTGAAGCTTTCTTT
TRBJ2-3,many,TRBV12-3/TRBV12-4,TRBD2,CASSRTSLTDTQYF,TGTGCCAGCAGCCGGACTAGCCTCACAGATACGCAGTATTTT
TRBJ1-4,many,TRBV2,NA,CASSEDTTTNEKLFF,TGTGCCAGCAGTGAAGACACTACAACTAATGAAAAACTGTTTTTT
TRBJ2-7,once,TRBV29-1,NA,CSAEQGSLQYF,TGCAGCGCTGAACAAGGGAGTCTGCAGTACTTC
TRBJ2-7,NA,TRBV27,TRBD1,CANSRTGLYEQYF,TGTGCCAACAGTCGGACAGGGCTTTACGAGCAGTACTTC
TRBJ2-5,many,TRBV9,NA,CASSPIVQGETQYF,TGTGCCAGCAGCCCCATAGTCCAGGGCGAGACCCAGTACTTC
TRBJ1-2,many,TRBV25-1,NA,CASSEPRTETGGYTF,TGTGCCAGCAGTGAACCGCGGACAGAGACGGGGGGCTACACCTTC
TRBJ1-1,many,TRBV30,NA,CAWSPATNTEAFF,TGTGCCTGGAGTCCGGCTACGAACACTGAAGCTTTCTTT
TRBJ2-7,many,TRBV11-2,NA,CASSFGREQYF,TGTGCCAGCAGCTTTGGGCGCGAGCAGTACTTC
TRBJ1-5,many,TRBV6-2/TRBV6-3,NA,CASSLDPTQPQHF,TGTGCCAGCAGCCTGGACCCAACTCAGCCCCAGCATTTT
TRBJ1-5,few,TRBV5-6,NA,CASSSEGEPQHF,TGTGCCAGCAGCTCGGAGGGCGAGCCCCAGCATTTT
TRBJ2-5,few,TRBV10-1,NA,CASSEFPGETQYF,TGCGCCAGCAGTGAGTTTCCGGGAGAGACCCAGTACTTC
TRBJ1-1,many,TRBV7-9,NA,CASSLVGAGAKGFF,NA
TRBJ1-2,NA,TRBV29-1,TRBD1,CSVQTGIAHGYTF,TGCAGCGTCCAGACAGGGATTGCTCACGGCTACACCTTC
TRBJ1-1,many,TRBV2,NA,CASGGMRNTEAFF,TGTGCCAGCGGGGGGATGCGAAACACTGAAGCTTTCTTT
TRBJ1-4,many,TRBV6-2/TRBV6-3,NA,CASSSRPWGLFF,TGTGCCAGCAGTTCCCGACCCTGGGGACTGTTTTTT
TRBJ2-7,NA,TRBV2,NA,CASSSGASSYEQYF,TGTGCCAGCAGCTCAGGGGCGAGCTCCTACGAGCAGTACTTC